Presented here are 23 T cell receptor beta chains from one specimen sequenced in a study of blood T cell repertoires in COVID-19. Generated by immunoSEQ multiplex PCR, the TCRdb table keeps only in-frame clones and is missing some. The profile shows 200,000 to 250,000 clones, about 93% of them singletons. Sequencing was performed on peripheral blood. Source of these receptors: a man under 40 with COVID-19, enrolled during active disease.

The chain recombines TRBV27 with TRBJ1-6; D is possibly TRBD1 (5 bases). V was shortened by 4 bases and J by 1 base, with 11 bases between the two germline ends. The CDR3 extends over 16 amino acids. CDR1 and CDR2 (germline): MNHEY, SMNVEV (reference sequence). The CDR3 region is CASSSQGASYNSPLHF. The DNA of the CDR3 is TGTGCCAGCAGTTCTCAGGGTGCATCCTATAATTCACCCCTCCACTTT.

The chain carries TRBV19 and TRBJ1-2, with no clear D. This CDR3 has 13 residues. Germline V gene data show CDR1 as LNHDA and CDR2 as SQIVND (reference sequence). The V and J ends lost 5 bases and 4 bases respectively, with 11 bases between them. CDR3 loop: CASSFRTRYGYTF. The CDR3, as DNA: TGTGCCAGTAGTTTCAGGACTCGCTATGGCTACACCTTC.

This sequence joins TRBV11-3 and TRBJ2-7, with TRBD2 matching 8 bases. V shed 5 bases and J 4 bases; nucleotides not matched to a gene: 10. CDR3 length: 15 amino acids. CDR1 and CDR2 (germline): SGHNT, YENEEA. CDR3 sequence: CASSLGGASPYEQYF. The DNA for the CDR3 is TGTGCCAGCAGCCTCGGGGGGGCCTCCCCATACGAGCAGTACTTC.

The chain combines TRBV6-5 with TRBJ1-3, with D perhaps TRBD1 (5 bases). The CDR3 runs to 16 residues. The germline gives CDR1 MNHEY, CDR2 SVGAGI. V dropped 0 bases and J dropped 2 bases, with 11 bases sitting between them. As DNA, the CDR3 is TGTGCCAGCAGTTACTCGAACGCGGGGCCTGGAAACACCATATATTTT. Protein: CASSYSNAGPGNTIYF.

The chain recombines TRBV7-3 with TRBJ1-1, with D maybe TRBD1 (5 bases). Per germline, CDR1 SGHTA and CDR2 FQGTGA. The CDR3 length is 13 residues. Trimming took off 3 bases at V and 5 bases at J, with 10 bases between the two ends. CDR3 bases: TGTGCCAGCAGCTTCCAGGGAAATACTGAAGCTTTCTTT. It translates to CASSFQGNTEAFF. Based on the CDR3 plus reference TRBV7-3 and TRBJ1-1, the full variable domain is GAGVSQTPSNKVTEKGKYVELRCDPISGHTALYWYRQSLGQGPEFLIYFQGTGAADDSGLPNDRFFAVRPEGSVSTLKIQRTERGDSAVYLCASSFQGNTEAFFGQGTRLTVV.

This sequence joins TRBV24-1 and TRBJ2-3, with TRBD1 identical over 9 bases. The CDR3 extends over 15 amino acids. Germline loops: CDR1 KGHDR, CDR2 SFDVKD. V lost 9 bases, J lost 2 bases, and 8 bases stayed unmatched. This CDR3 is CATADGQGSTDTQYF. DNA of the CDR3: TGTGCCACCGCTGACGGACAGGGGTCCACAGATACGCAGTATTTT.

The rearrangement uses TRBV4-1 and TRBJ2-1; TRBD1 agrees at 11 bases. The J segment lost 2 bases and the V segment lost 3 bases, leaving 9 bases of the junction unmatched. Germline values: CDR1 MGHRA, CDR2 YSYEKL. This CDR3 has 18 amino acids. Here the CDR3 DNA reads TGCGCCAGCAGCCACCCCTACAAGGGACAGGGGGCCTACAATGAGCAGTTCTTC. Translated, it gives CASSHPYKGQGAYNEQFF.

The chain employs TRBV30 and TRBJ2-1, with 8 bases aligning to TRBD2. The CDR3 runs 14 residues. Germline lookup yields CDR1 GTSNPN and CDR2 SVGIG (reference sequence). Trimming removed 5 bases from V and 4 bases from J; junction bases left unmatched: 7. DNA for the CDR3: TGTGCCTGGGAAGATGGCGGGGGGTACAATGAGCAGTTCTTC. This encodes CAWEDGGGYNEQFF.

The chain links TRBV10-3 to TRBJ1-2, with 8 bases fitting TRBD1. Per germline, CDR1 ENHRY and CDR2 SYGVKD. The V and J ends lost 10 bases and 2 bases, in that order; junction bases with no gene match: 6. This CDR3 is 13 amino acids long. CDR3 nucleotides: TGTGCCACCTTCGGACAGGGCAACTATGGCTACACCTTC. This translates into CATFGQGNYGYTF.

The CDR3 reads CASSWGPNEQFF. CDR3 coding DNA: TGTGCCAGCAGTTGGGGGCCGAATGAGCAGTTCTTC. This chain joins TRBV6-5 and TRBJ2-1; perhaps TRBD1 as D (6 bases). Germline V gene sequence: CDR1 MNHEY, CDR2 SVGAGI. The V end was cut by 4 bases, the J end by 7 bases, with 8 bases between. This CDR3 region has 12 residues.

The chain has TRBV9 and TRBJ2-7; 7 bases match TRBD1. V shed 4 bases, J shed 0 bases, and the junction held 10 bases outside the gene matches. Germline V gene lookup returns CDR1 SGDLS and CDR2 YYNGEE. The CDR3 runs to 16 residues. CDR3 sequence: CASSPGQAPSSYEQYF. CDR3 DNA: TGTGCCAGCAGCCCCGGACAGGCTCCAAGCTCCTACGAGCAGTACTTC.

CDR3 loop: CAWSSEVNTEAFF. CDR3 DNA: TGTGCCTGGAGCAGCGAGGTGAACACTGAAGCTTTCTTT. J is TRBJ1-1 and V is TRBV30; D unclear. Germline V CDR1 and CDR2: GTSNPN, SVGIG (reference sequence). With 3 bases removed from V and 0 bases from J, the gap between germline ends came to 8 bases. The CDR3 extends over 13 amino acids.

This sequence joins TRBV6-2 or TRBV6-3 and TRBJ2-5; 7 bases agree with TRBD2. The CDR3 is 13 residues long. Trimming removed 2 bases from V and 5 bases from J; junction bases left unmatched: 2. The germline V gene has CDR1 MNHEY and CDR2 SVGEGT. The CDR3 region has the DNA TGTGCCAGCAGTTACCAGGGAGGGGAGACCCAGTACTTC. This sequence encodes CASSYQGGETQYF.

The gene calls are TRBV19 and TRBJ2-5; 8 positions agree with TRBD1. The CDR3 has 14 residues. The trim removed 5 bases at V and 5 bases at J, leaving 7 bases unmatched. From germline, CDR1 is LNHDA and CDR2 SQIVND (reference sequence). The CDR3 spells CASSEQGGSETQYF. As DNA, the CDR3 is TGTGCCAGTAGTGAACAGGGGGGATCGGAGACCCAGTACTTC.

The table lists this clone with a few counts. The V call is TRBV3-1 (or the pseudogene TRBV3-2), the J call TRBJ1-2, with D tentatively TRBD1 (6 bases). The CDR3 is 14 amino acids. Trimming removed 1 base from V and 2 bases from J, with 8 bases in between. Germline lookup yields CDR1 LGHDT and CDR2 YNNKEL (reference sequence). CDR3 amino acids: CASSQGTENYGYTF. DNA for the CDR3: TGTGCCAGCAGCCAAGGGACAGAGAACTATGGCTACACCTTC.

The chain recombines TRBV11-2 with TRBJ2-1; possible D gene TRBD2, 6 bases. The CDR3 is 15 amino acids. Germline V gives CDR1 SGHAT, CDR2 FQNNGV. Trimming shortened V by 1 base and J by 5 bases, and 12 bases separated the two germline ends. The CDR3 nucleotides are TGTGCCAGCAGCTTAGGATTGGGCGGGAACAATGAGCAGTTCTTC. Translated: CASSLGLGGNNEQFF.

The genes are TRBV27 and TRBJ1-2; tentative D call: TRBD1 (6 bases). Germline CDR1 and CDR2: MNHEY and SMNVEV (reference sequence). V dropped 6 bases and J dropped 2 bases, with 13 bases sitting between them. This CDR3 has 14 residues. CDR3 sequence (DNA): TGTGCCAGCAGAGGGACAACCCAGAACTATGGCTACACCTTC. It is translated as CASRGTTQNYGYTF.

The chain employs TRBV9 and TRBJ2-7; 8 bases are a match to TRBD2. This CDR3 spans 15 amino acids. Germline loops: CDR1 SGDLS, CDR2 YYNGEE. The junction had 6 bases not matched to a gene; V was cut back by 2 bases and J by 2 bases. This CDR3 reads CASSVGGGTPYEQYF. DNA of the CDR3: TGTGCCAGCAGCGTGGGCGGGGGGACCCCCTACGAGCAGTACTTC. The full variable domain, with the rest looked up from reference TRBV9 and TRBJ2-7, is DSGVTQTPKHLITATGQRVTLRCSPRSGDLSVYWYQQSLDQGLQFLIQYYNGEERAKGNILERFSAQQFPDLHSELNLSSLELGDSALYFCASSVGGGTPYEQYFGPGTRLTVT.

In DNA, the CDR3 is TGTGCCAGCAGTGGGGTGACAGGGGGCTTTGGCTACACCTTC. This gives the protein CASSGVTGGFGYTF. The chain is built from TRBV2 and TRBJ1-2; 10 nucleotides align to TRBD1. The CDR3 has 14 amino acids. Per the germline V gene, CDR1 is SNHLY and CDR2 is FYNNEI. The V and J ends lost 4 bases and 7 bases, in that order; junction bases with no gene match: 6.

This chain connects TRBV21-1 to TRBJ1-5. TRBV21-1 is a known pseudogene. This CDR3 spans 14 amino acids. The CDR3 spells CASSKTGGNQPQHF. The CDR3 region has the DNA TGTGCCAGCAGCAAAACCGGTGGCAATCAGCCCCAGCATTTT.

The V call is TRBV10-2, the J call TRBJ2-2, with D hard to call. Germline assignment: CDR1 WSHSY and CDR2 SAAADI. Trimming left V 3 bases short and J 5 bases short, with 7 bases between. This CDR3 comprises 13 residues. In DNA form, the CDR3 reads TGCGCCAGCAGTGACGTCCGTACCGGGGAGCTGTTTTTT. As protein: CASSDVRTGELFF.

The J gene is TRBJ2-7, the V gene TRBV3-1 (or the pseudogene TRBV3-2); D possibly corresponds to TRBD2 (6 bases). The CDR3 runs 15 residues. Per germline, CDR1 LGHDT and CDR2 YNNKEL (reference sequence). Trimming took 1 base from V and 1 from J, leaving 11 bases between them. The CDR3, as DNA: TGTGCCAGCAGCCAAGGAGGACTACTATCCTACGAGCAGTACTTC. Translated: CASSQGGLLSYEQYF.

This rearrangement joins TRBV3-1 (or the pseudogene TRBV3-2) to TRBJ1-6, with D uncertain. The V and J ends lost 0 bases and 7 bases respectively, with 19 bases between them. The CDR3 is 18 amino acids. Germline-derived CDR1 and CDR2 are LGHDT and YNNKEL (reference sequence). Here the CDR3 DNA reads TGTGCCAGCAGCCAAGATAGAGGCCGCGCCGTTACGAATTCACCCCTCCACTTT. Amino acid sequence: CASSQDRGRAVTNSPLHF.